This TCR beta chain was identified in a study of T cell responses to AZD1222 COVID-19 vaccine. Overall study findings and caveats: None of the repertoires were sampled until the peak T cell response had passed. Compared with day 0, the breadth and depth of the Spike-specific TCR repertoire rose significantly after two doses of AZD1222. Mostly white British, mostly female donors; authors suggested clonal diversity may be underestimated. Recipients of AZD1222 seropositive at baseline numbered only five or six.

Concerning this clone itself: No antigen is known for it.

The data were produced by immunoSEQ multiplex PCR, yet TCRdb's version contains in-frame clones alone and is incomplete. The table shows 75,000 to 95,000 clones, with approximately 89% occurring only once. The source of this sequence is an adult who received the AZD1222 COVID-19 vaccine. Sample: peripheral blood, taken 28 days after the second AZD1222 dose.

The CDR3 spells CASSQGDRFGYTF. In DNA, the CDR3 is TGTGCCAGCAGCCAAGGCGACAGGTTTGGCTACACCTTC. The chain combines TRBV4-2 with TRBJ1-2; tentatively, D is TRBD1 (6 bases). CDR3 length: 13 residues. The V gene's germline CDR1 is LGHNA and CDR2 YNFKEQ. Trimming stripped 1 base from V and 7 bases from J, with 10 bases between.